Each of the 8 T cell receptor beta chains below was sequenced from the same sample in a study of identical twins. TCRdb analysed the 5' RACE reads with MiXCR anew, one entry per CDR3 protein. The table lists a few hundred thousand distinct CDR3 sequences, about 9% of them singletons. Sequenced material: naive T cells sorted from blood. All receptors derive from a woman aged 50 to 60 in good health.

The chain combines TRBV7-9 with TRBJ1-1, with 7 bases matching TRBD1. The length of the CDR3 is 16 residues. Germline assignment: CDR1 SEHNR and CDR2 FQNEAQ (reference sequence). Germline trimming cut 0 bases from V and 1 base from J; bases unmatched to any gene: 5. The CDR3: CASSLAVGQQNTEAFF. The CDR3 region has the DNA TGTGCCAGCAGCTTAGCAGTGGGACAGCAGAACACTGAAGCTTTCTTT.

The J gene is TRBJ2-7, the V gene TRBV20-1; a possible D gene is TRBD1 (5 bases). The CDR3 runs to 15 residues. CDR1 and CDR2 from the germline V gene are DFQATT and SNEGSKA (reference sequence). The V end was cut by 0 bases, the J end by 0 bases, with 12 bases between. The CDR3 sequence is CSARDWTTNSYEQYF. CDR3 nucleotide sequence: TGCAGTGCTAGAGACTGGACAACCAACTCCTACGAGCAGTACTTC.

This chain links TRBV14 with TRBJ2-4; the match to TRBD1 covers 8 bases. Looked up from germline, CDR1 is SGHDN and CDR2 is FVKESK. The CDR3 covers 15 residues. V shed 7 bases and J 7 bases; nucleotides not matched to a gene: 12. The CDR3 here is CASNGQGNYWNIQYF. In nucleotides, the CDR3 is TGTGCCAGCAATGGACAGGGAAATTACTGGAACATTCAGTACTTC.

The gene calls are TRBV5-1 and TRBJ2-1; 8 bases are a match to TRBD2. Per germline, CDR1 SGHRS and CDR2 YFSETQ. With V trimmed by 3 bases and J by 6 bases, 5 bases remained unmatched. The CDR3 covers 14 residues. This CDR3 is CASSSSGSGNEQFF. The CDR3 DNA reads as TGCGCCAGCAGCTCCAGCGGGAGCGGCAATGAGCAGTTCTTC.

This sequence joins TRBV20-1 and TRBJ2-1, with 9 bases lining up with TRBD2. Germline V lookup: CDR1 DFQATT, CDR2 SNEGSKA (reference sequence). The V gene end was trimmed by 3 bases and the J gene end by 0 bases; junction bases not matched to a gene: 12. The CDR3 extends over 18 amino acids. The DNA of the CDR3 is TGCAGTGCTAGTGGAGGCGGGAGGGAATACCCCTCCTACAATGAGCAGTTCTTC. This sequence encodes CSASGGGREYPSYNEQFF.

This clonotype has only a few counts. The chain combines TRBV20-1 with TRBJ2-1, with 7 bases identical to TRBD2. Germline V gives CDR1 DFQATT, CDR2 SNEGSKA (reference sequence). The CDR3 is 12 residues long. Trimming took 6 bases from V and 6 from J; bases not matched to a gene: 5. CDR3 sequence: CSAEGRGNEQFF. CDR3 sequence (DNA): TGCAGTGCGGAAGGGAGGGGCAATGAGCAGTTCTTC.

This clonotype turned up a few times. The J gene is TRBJ2-1, the V gene TRBV15; D gene ambiguous. V lost 4 bases, J lost 6 bases, and 4 bases lay in between. There are 11 residues in the CDR3. Germline loops: CDR1 LNHNV, CDR2 YYDKDF (reference sequence). CDR3 protein: CATSIRNEQFF. CDR3 nucleotide sequence: TGTGCCACCAGCATACGCAATGAGCAGTTCTTC.

The table lists this clonotype with many counts. The V call is TRBV27, the J call TRBJ1-5; 7 nucleotides agree with TRBD1. V shed 5 bases and J 1 base; nucleotides not matched to a gene: 2. The CDR3 runs to 14 residues. The germline CDR1 and CDR2 sequences are MNHEY and SMNVEV (reference sequence). The CDR3 nucleotides are TGTGCCAGCAGTGAACAGGGGAGCAATCAGCCCCAGCATTTT. Translated: CASSEQGSNQPQHF.